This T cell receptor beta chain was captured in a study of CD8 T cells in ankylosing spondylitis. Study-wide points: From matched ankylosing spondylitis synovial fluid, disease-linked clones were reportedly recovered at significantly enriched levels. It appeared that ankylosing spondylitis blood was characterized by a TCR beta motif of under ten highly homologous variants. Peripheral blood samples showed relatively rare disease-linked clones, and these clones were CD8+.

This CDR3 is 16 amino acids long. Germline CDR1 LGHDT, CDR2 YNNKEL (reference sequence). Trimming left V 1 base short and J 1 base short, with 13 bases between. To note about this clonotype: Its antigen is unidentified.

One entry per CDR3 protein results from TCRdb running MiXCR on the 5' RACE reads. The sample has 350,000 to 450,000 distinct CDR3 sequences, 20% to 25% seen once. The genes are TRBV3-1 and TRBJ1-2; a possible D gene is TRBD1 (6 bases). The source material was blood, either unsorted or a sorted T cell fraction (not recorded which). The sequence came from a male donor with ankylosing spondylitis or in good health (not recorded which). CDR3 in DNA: TGTGCCAGCAGCCAAGTTTGGGACACTAATAACTATGGCTACACCTTC. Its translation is CASSQVWDTNNYGYTF.